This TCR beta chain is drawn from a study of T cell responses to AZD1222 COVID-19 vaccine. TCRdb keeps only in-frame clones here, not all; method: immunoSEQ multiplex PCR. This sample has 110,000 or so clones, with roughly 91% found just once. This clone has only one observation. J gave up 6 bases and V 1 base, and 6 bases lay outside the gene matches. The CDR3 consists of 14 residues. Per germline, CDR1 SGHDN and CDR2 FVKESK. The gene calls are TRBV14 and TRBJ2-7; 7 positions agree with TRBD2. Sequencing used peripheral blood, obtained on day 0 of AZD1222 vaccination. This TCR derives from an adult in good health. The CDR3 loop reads CASSQGGGVGEQYF. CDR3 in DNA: TGTGCCAGCAGCCAAGGGGGGGGAGTTGGCGAGCAGTACTTC.